The table lists the clone carrying this T cell receptor (beta chain) with a count of one. The source of the sample is a study of cytomegalovirus exposure and HLA in healthy donors. Sequencing was performed with immunoSEQ multiplex PCR; in TCRdb, only in-frame clones are kept and a portion is missing. The sample lists about 63,000 clones, around 92% occurring once. The TCR comes from a woman between 18 and 29 years old in good health and CMV-seronegative. Sequencing was done on a sample of PBMCs.

Here the CDR3 DNA reads TGTGCCAGCAGGGGGCCGGCCAGCCATCAGCCCCAGCATTTT. It is translated as CASRGPASHQPQHF. This rearrangement joins TRBV2 to TRBJ1-5; possibly TRBD1 for D (5 bases). The CDR3 is 14 amino acids. V was shortened by 6 bases and J by 5 bases, with 14 bases between the two germline ends. The V gene's germline CDR1 is SNHLY and CDR2 FYNNEI.